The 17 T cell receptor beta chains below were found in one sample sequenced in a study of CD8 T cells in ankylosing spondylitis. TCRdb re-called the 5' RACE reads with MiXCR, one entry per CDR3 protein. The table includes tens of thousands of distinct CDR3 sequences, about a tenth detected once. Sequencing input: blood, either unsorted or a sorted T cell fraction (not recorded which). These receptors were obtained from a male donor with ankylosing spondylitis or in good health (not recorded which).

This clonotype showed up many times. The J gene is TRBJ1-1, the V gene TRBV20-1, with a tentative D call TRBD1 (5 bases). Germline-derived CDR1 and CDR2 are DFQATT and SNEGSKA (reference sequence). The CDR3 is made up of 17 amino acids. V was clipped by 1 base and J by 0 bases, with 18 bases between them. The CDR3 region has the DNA TGCAGTGCTAGAGGCCCGGTCGGGGCAGGCCTGAACACTGAAGCTTTCTTT. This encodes CSARGPVGAGLNTEAFF.

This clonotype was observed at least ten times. CDR3 loop: CASSVVGRHTDTQYF. CDR3 bases: TGTGCCAGCAGCGTAGTAGGCCGACACACAGATACGCAGTATTTT. The rearrangement uses TRBV9 and TRBJ2-3; D is unresolved. Germline V gene lookup returns CDR1 SGDLS and CDR2 YYNGEE. The V end lost 0 bases, the J end lost 2 bases, and 10 bases lay between the germline ends. This CDR3 comprises 15 residues.

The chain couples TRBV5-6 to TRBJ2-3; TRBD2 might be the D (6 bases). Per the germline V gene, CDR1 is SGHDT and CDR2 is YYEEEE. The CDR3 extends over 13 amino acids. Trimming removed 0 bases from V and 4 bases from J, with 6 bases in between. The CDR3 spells CASSLERADTQYF. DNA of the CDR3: TGTGCCAGCAGCTTGGAGCGGGCAGATACGCAGTATTTT.

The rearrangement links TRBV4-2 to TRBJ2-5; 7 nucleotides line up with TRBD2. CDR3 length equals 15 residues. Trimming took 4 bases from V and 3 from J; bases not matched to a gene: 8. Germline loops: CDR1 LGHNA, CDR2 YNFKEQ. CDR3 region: CASSREGGTKETQYF. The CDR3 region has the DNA TGTGCCAGCAGCCGGGAGGGCGGTACCAAAGAGACCCAGTACTTC.

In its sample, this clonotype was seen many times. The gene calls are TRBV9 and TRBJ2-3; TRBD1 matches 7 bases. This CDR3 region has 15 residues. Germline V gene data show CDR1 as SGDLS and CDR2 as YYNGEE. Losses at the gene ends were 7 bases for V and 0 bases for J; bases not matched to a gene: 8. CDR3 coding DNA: TGTGCCAGCGATACAGGGGAAACTAGCACAGATACGCAGTATTTT. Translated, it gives CASDTGETSTDTQYF.

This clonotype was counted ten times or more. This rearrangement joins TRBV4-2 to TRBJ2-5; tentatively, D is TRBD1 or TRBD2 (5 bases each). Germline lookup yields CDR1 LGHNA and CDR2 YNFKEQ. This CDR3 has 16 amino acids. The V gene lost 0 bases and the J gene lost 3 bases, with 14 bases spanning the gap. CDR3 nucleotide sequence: TGTGCCAGCAGCCAAGATTACGGGACGCCAAAAGAGACCCAGTACTTC. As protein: CASSQDYGTPKETQYF.

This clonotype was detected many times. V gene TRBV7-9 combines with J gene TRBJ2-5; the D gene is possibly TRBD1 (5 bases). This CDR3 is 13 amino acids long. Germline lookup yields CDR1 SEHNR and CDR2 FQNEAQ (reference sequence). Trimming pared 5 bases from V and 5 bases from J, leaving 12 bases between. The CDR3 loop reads CASSPREGETQYF. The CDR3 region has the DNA TGTGCCAGCAGCCCCAGGGAAGGGGAGACCCAGTACTTC.

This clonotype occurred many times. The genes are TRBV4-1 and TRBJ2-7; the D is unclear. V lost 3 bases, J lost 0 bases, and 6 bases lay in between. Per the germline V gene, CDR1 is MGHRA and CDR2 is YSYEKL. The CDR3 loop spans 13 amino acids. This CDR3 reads CASSQRSSYEQYF. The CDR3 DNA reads TGCGCCAGCAGCCAGAGATCCTCCTACGAGCAGTACTTC.

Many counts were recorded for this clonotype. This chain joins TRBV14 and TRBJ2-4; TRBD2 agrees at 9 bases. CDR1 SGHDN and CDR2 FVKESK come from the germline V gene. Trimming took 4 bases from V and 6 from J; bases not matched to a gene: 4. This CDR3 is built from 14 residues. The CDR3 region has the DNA TGTGCCAGCAGCCTTAGCGGGAGCGGAAACATTCAGTACTTC. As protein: CASSLSGSGNIQYF.

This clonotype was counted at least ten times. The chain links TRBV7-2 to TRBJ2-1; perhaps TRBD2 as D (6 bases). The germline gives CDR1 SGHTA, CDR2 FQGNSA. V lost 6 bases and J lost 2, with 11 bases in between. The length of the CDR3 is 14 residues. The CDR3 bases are TGTGCCAGCAGACTTAGCGGTACCTACAATGAGCAGTTCTTC. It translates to CASRLSGTYNEQFF.

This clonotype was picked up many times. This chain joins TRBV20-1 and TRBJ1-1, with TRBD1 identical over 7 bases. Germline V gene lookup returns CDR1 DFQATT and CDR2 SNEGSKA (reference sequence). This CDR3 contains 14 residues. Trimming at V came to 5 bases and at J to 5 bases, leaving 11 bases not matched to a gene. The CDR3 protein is CSAPRGPQGTEAFF. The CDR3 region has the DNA TGCAGTGCTCCTAGGGGGCCACAGGGGACTGAAGCTTTCTTT.

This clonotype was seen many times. Here the CDR3 DNA reads TGCGCCAGCAGTGAGTTTAATGAGCAGTTCTTC. Translated: CASSEFNEQFF. The chain carries TRBV10-2 and TRBJ2-1, with D unclear. Trimming shortened V by 1 base and J by 7 bases, and 2 bases separated the two germline ends. The V gene's germline CDR1 is WSHSY and CDR2 SAAADI. This CDR3 has 11 residues.

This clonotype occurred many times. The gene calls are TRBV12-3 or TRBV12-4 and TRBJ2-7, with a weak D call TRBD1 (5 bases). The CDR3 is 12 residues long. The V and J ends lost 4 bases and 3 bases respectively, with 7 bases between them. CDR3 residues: CASSSQGYEQYF. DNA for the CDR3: TGTGCCAGCAGTTCCCAGGGCTACGAGCAGTACTTC.

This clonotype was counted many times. CDR3 DNA sequence: TGTGCCAGCAGCCCTTTAGCGGGAGGGCCAGGCAATGAGCAGTTCTTC. As protein: CASSPLAGGPGNEQFF. The chain is built from TRBV3-1 and TRBJ2-1; 11 bases line up with TRBD2. This CDR3 comprises 16 residues. Per the germline V gene, CDR1 is LGHDT and CDR2 is YNNKEL (reference sequence). The V and J ends lost 4 bases and 6 bases, in that order; junction bases with no gene match: 8.

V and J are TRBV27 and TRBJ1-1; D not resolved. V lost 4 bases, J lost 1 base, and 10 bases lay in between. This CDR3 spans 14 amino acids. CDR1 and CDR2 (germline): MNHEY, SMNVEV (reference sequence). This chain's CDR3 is CASSSQSRNTEAFF. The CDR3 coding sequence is TGTGCCAGCAGTTCTCAAAGTAGGAACACTGAAGCTTTCTTT.

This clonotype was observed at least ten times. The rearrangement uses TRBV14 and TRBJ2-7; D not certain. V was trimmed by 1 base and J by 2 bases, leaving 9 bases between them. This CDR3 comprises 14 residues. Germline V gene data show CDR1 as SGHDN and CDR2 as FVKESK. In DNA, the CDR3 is TGTGCCAGCAGCCAAGTGAGGCCCCCCTACGAGCAGTACTTC. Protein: CASSQVRPPYEQYF. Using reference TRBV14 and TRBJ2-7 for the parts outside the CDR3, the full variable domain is EAGVTQFPSHSVIEKGQTVTLRCDPISGHDNLYWYRRVMGKEIKFLLHFVKESKQDESGMPNNRFLAERTGGTYSTLKVQPAELEDSGVYFCASSQVRPPYEQYFGPGTRLTVT.

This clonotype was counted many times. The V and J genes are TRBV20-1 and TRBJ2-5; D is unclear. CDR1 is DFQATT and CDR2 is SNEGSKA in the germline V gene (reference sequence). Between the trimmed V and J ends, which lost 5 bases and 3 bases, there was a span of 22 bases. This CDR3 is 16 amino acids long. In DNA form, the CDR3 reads TGCAGTGCTCTCCCCGGCTGGACCGAAGGAAAAGAGACCCAGTACTTC. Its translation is CSALPGWTEGKETQYF.